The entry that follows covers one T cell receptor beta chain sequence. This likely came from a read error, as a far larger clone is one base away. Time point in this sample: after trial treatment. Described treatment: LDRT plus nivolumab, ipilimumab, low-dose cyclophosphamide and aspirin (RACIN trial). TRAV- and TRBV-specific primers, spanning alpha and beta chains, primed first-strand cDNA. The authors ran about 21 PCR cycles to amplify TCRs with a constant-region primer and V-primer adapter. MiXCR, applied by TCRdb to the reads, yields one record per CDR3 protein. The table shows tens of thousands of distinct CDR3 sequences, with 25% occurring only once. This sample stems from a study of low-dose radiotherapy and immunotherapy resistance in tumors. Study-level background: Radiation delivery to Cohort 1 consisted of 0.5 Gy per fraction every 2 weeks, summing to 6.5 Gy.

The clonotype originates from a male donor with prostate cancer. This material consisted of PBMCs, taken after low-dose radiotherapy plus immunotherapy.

CDR3 sequence reads: CASSAGTGGSVNEKLFF. The CDR3 nucleotides read TGTGCCAGCAGTGCCGGGACAGGCGGATCTGTTAATGAAAAACTGTTTTTT. The chain combines TRBV28 with TRBJ1-4, with 8 bases fitting TRBD1. This CDR3 has 17 residues. V lost 5 bases to trimming and J lost 4 bases; unmatched junction nucleotides: 12. The germline V gene encodes CDR1 MDHEN and CDR2 SYDVKM.